This T cell receptor beta chain derives from a study of PD-1 blockade in classical Hodgkin lymphoma. Study-level information: Patients got intravenous nivolumab 3 mg/kg every 2 weeks.

Time point: cycle 4 day 1 (C4D1), after 6 weeks of nivolumab. Relapse after autologous stem cell transplantation occurred in every patient, and brentuximab vedotin exposure varied. Magnetic negative selection served to purify CD4+ T cells out of PBMCs that had been thawed. The CDR3 spans 18 residues. The V gene's germline CDR1 is SGHNT and CDR2 YENEEA. The V gene end was trimmed by 0 bases and the J gene end by 3 bases; junction bases not matched to a gene: 11. Sequencing used immunoSEQ multiplex PCR; TCRdb keeps in-frame clones, though not all of them. The sample includes around 6,200 clones, approximately 89% seen only once; the top ten take roughly 1.5%.

This clonotype was obtained from a human donor with classical Hodgkin lymphoma. J is TRBJ2-1 and V is TRBV11-3, with 7 bases identical to TRBD1. The sample consisted of CD4+ T cells from blood, taken before the fourth cycle of nivolumab. CDR3 bases: TGTGCCAGCAGCTTAGATTTGGAAAGACAGGGTTTCTACAATGAGCAGTTCTTC. Its protein product is CASSLDLERQGFYNEQFF.